This TCR beta chain was documented in a study of technical replicates of blood from several donors. Here immunoSEQ multiplex PCR was the method, and the copy in TCRdb shows in-frame clones only, minus some. The sample lists tens of thousands of clones, roughly 96% occurring once. This clone occurred once. With 5 bases removed from V and 11 bases from J, the gap between germline ends came to 22 bases. Per the germline V gene, CDR1 is MNHEY and CDR2 is SVGAGI. The CDR3 length is 14 residues. The sample taken for sequencing was T cells isolated from PBMCs. The rearrangement links TRBV6-5 to TRBJ2-7; D might be TRBD1 (6 bases). The clonotype was recovered from a human donor in good health. CDR3 protein: CASSTRDTTEVEYF. The CDR3 DNA sequence: TGTGCCAGCAGTACCCGGGACACAACCGAGGTGGAGTACTTC.